This is a list of T cell receptor beta chains from one sample in a study of T cells after yellow fever vaccination. In TCRdb, the 5' RACE reads were re-called with MiXCR into one record per CDR3 protein. The sample contains roughly 74,000 distinct CDR3 sequences, approximately 7.7% of which appear only once. Sequencing was performed on CD8+ T cells sorted from PBMCs, taken 4 to 5 days after the first yellow fever vaccination. Source of these receptors: a man between 18 and 29 years old who received the YFV17D yellow fever vaccine. Both conserved end residues are part of each CDR3. The order of the fields is clone size, V gene, J gene, CDR3 length, CDR3 protein. Only some rows state a clone size, as once, few, many or a class for expanded clones.

abundance: few; v_gene: TRBV21-1; j_gene: TRBJ2-3; len: 18; CDR3aa: CASSATGVFPSCTDTQYF
abundance: many; v_gene: TRBV20-1; j_gene: TRBJ2-7; len: 12; CDR3aa: CSARDGSYEQYF
abundance: many; v_gene: TRBV20-1; j_gene: TRBJ1-6; len: 14; CDR3aa: CSARGGRVGSPLHF
abundance: few; v_gene: TRBV5-1; j_gene: TRBJ2-2; len: 15; CDR3aa: CASSSTGTGSGELFF
abundance: many; v_gene: TRBV7-9; j_gene: TRBJ2-1; len: 15; CDR3aa: CASSPTGLPRNEQFF
abundance: few; v_gene: TRBV4-1; j_gene: TRBJ1-1; len: 15; CDR3aa: CASSDPPGANTEAFF
abundance: many; v_gene: TRBV12-3/TRBV12-4; j_gene: TRBJ2-1; len: 16; CDR3aa: CASSAESGTGDNEQFF
abundance: many; v_gene: TRBV5-4; j_gene: TRBJ2-2; len: 15; CDR3aa: CASSLLGEGTGELFF
abundance: few; v_gene: TRBV5-1; j_gene: TRBJ2-7; len: 15; CDR3aa: CASSLAVSPGDEQYF
abundance: few; v_gene: TRBV15; j_gene: TRBJ2-5; len: 20; CDR3aa: CATSLGPPWTSGGGGETQYF
abundance: many; v_gene: TRBV27; j_gene: TRBJ2-2; len: 13; CDR3aa: CASRRGVTGELFF
abundance: many; v_gene: TRBV7-8; j_gene: TRBJ2-1; len: 14; CDR3aa: CASSTRPSMNEQFF
abundance: -; v_gene: TRBV4-3; j_gene: TRBJ2-5; len: 16; CDR3aa: CASSQVGGRAQETQYF
abundance: -; v_gene: TRBV6-2/TRBV6-3; j_gene: TRBJ1-1; len: 14; CDR3aa: CASSFAGEGTGAFF
abundance: many; v_gene: TRBV4-3; j_gene: TRBJ1-4; len: 14; CDR3aa: CASSQDFGTGKLFF
abundance: -; v_gene: TRBV9; j_gene: TRBJ2-1; len: 15; CDR3aa: CASSVGATGGNEQFF